This TCR beta chain was captured in a study of blood T cell repertoires in COVID-19. Study-level information: Sources were T cells, B-cell-depleted T cells, or PBMCs; the material itself was cDNA or gDNA.

In the original analysis: Using reference gene primer amplification, nucleated cell counts were estimated. Some clones are missing from TCRdb's copy, which holds only in-frame ones; the method was immunoSEQ multiplex PCR. For V, J and clone size, that table is used; D and trimming come from the DNA. The repertoire holds 60,000 to 75,000 clones, around 86% seen once, with 5.5% to 8.5% in the top ten. Sequenced: peripheral blood. This clonotype was obtained from a man between 45 and 60 years old with active COVID-19.

The CDR3 DNA reads TGTGCCAGCAGCCGACAGGGAATGGGAGGCTACACCTTC. Its translation is CASSRQGMGGYTF. The rearrangement uses TRBV14 and TRBJ1-2; TRBD1 matches 7 bases. V lost 4 bases, J lost 8 bases, and 7 bases stayed unmatched. This CDR3 region has 13 residues. Germline V lookup: CDR1 SGHDN, CDR2 FVKESK.